This is a list of T cell receptor beta chains from one sample in a study of identical twins. TCRdb passed the 5' RACE reads through MiXCR, listing each CDR3 protein once. The sample carries about 530,000 distinct CDR3 sequences, 13% to 15% recorded once. Another study also made use of these data, one on yellow fever vaccine responses in identical twins.

Sequencing used CD4+ T cells sorted from blood. The receptors originated from a woman aged 18 to 35 in good health. The CDR3 runs from the conserved cysteine through the conserved F or W. Fields, in order: CDR3 protein, CDR3 DNA, clone size, J gene, CDR3 length, V gene, D gene. A D gene is named only where the DNA matches it firmly. Size is stated for part of the rows, as once, few or many counts, or as a class when the clone is expanded.

CDR3: CASSPVGTGTDTQYF; DNA: TGTGCCAGCAGCCCGGTAGGGACAGGTACAGATACGCAGTATTTT; size: few; J: TRBJ2-3; length: 15; V: TRBV7-7; D: TRBD1
CDR3: CASNTRGLHRDTQYF; DNA: TGTGCCAGCAACACCCGGGGGCTCCACCGTGATACGCAGTATTTT; size: few; J: TRBJ2-3; length: 15; V: TRBV6-1; D: NA
CDR3: CASSYRQGNFNEQFF; DNA: TGTGCCAGCAGTTACAGACAGGGGAATTTCAATGAGCAGTTCTTC; size: NA; J: TRBJ2-1; length: 15; V: TRBV6-5; D: TRBD1
CDR3: CASRDRTGSNTEAFF; DNA: TGTGCCAGCAGGGACCGGACAGGATCTAACACTGAAGCTTTCTTT; size: many; J: TRBJ1-1; length: 15; V: TRBV12-3/TRBV12-4; D: TRBD1
CDR3: CASRTREKLFF; DNA: TGTGCCAGCAGAACAAGGGAAAAACTGTTTTTT; size: few; J: TRBJ1-4; length: 11; V: TRBV2; D: NA
CDR3: CASSLFGRGRSGELFF; DNA: TGTGCCAGCAGCTTATTTGGCAGGGGAAGGTCCGGGGAGCTGTTTTTT; size: NA; J: TRBJ2-2; length: 16; V: TRBV7-6; D: NA
CDR3: CASSQEGQGGNEQFF; DNA: TGCGCCAGCAGCCAAGAGGGCCAGGGTGGGAATGAGCAGTTCTTC; size: NA; J: TRBJ2-1; length: 15; V: TRBV4-1; D: NA
CDR3: CASSLDVVYRQDNEQFF; DNA: TGCGCCAGCAGCTTGGATGTCGTGTACAGACAGGACAATGAGCAGTTCTTC; size: NA; J: TRBJ2-1; length: 17; V: TRBV5-1; D: NA
CDR3: CSAQMGLSSYEQYF; DNA: TGCAGTGCCCAGATGGGCTTAAGCTCCTACGAGCAGTACTTC; size: few; J: TRBJ2-7; length: 14; V: TRBV20-1; D: NA
CDR3: CASLTPARGNEQFF; DNA: TGTGCCAGCCTTACCCCCGCTCGGGGCAATGAGCAGTTCTTC; size: few; J: TRBJ2-1; length: 14; V: TRBV13; D: NA
CDR3: CAISRTEYNEQFF; DNA: TGTGCCATCAGTCGGACTGAATACAATGAGCAGTTCTTC; size: few; J: TRBJ2-1; length: 13; V: TRBV10-3; D: NA
CDR3: CAISESTGGSNPVNEQFF; DNA: TGTGCCATCAGTGAGTCGACAGGGGGCTCTAACCCGGTCAATGAGCAGTTCTTC; size: few; J: TRBJ2-1; length: 18; V: TRBV10-3; D: TRBD1
CDR3: CVSRGSELAEAFF; DNA: TGTGTCAGCAGGGGCTCAGAGTTGGCGGAAGCTTTCTTT; size: NA; J: TRBJ1-1; length: 13; V: TRBV2; D: NA
CDR3: CASSTHAGTSTDTQYF; DNA: TGCGCCAGCAGCACGCACGCGGGGACTAGCACAGATACGCAGTATTTT; size: NA; J: TRBJ2-3; length: 16; V: TRBV5-1; D: NA
CDR3: CASSFGLPEQFF; DNA: TGTGCCAGCAGCTTTGGACTCCCTGAGCAGTTCTTC; size: NA; J: TRBJ2-1; length: 12; V: TRBV7-9; D: NA
CDR3: CSAPTERWYQETQYF; DNA: TGCAGTGCTCCTACGGAGCGGTGGTACCAAGAGACCCAGTACTTC; size: once; J: TRBJ2-5; length: 15; V: TRBV20-1; D: NA
CDR3: CSALPGQLNTGELFF; DNA: TGCAGTGCTCTCCCGGGACAGCTAAACACCGGGGAGCTGTTTTTT; size: NA; J: TRBJ2-2; length: 15; V: TRBV20-1; D: TRBD1
CDR3: CASSLTGSGYNEQFF; DNA: TGCGCCAGCAGCTTGACAGGCAGTGGTTACAATGAGCAGTTCTTC; size: NA; J: TRBJ2-1; length: 15; V: TRBV5-1; D: NA